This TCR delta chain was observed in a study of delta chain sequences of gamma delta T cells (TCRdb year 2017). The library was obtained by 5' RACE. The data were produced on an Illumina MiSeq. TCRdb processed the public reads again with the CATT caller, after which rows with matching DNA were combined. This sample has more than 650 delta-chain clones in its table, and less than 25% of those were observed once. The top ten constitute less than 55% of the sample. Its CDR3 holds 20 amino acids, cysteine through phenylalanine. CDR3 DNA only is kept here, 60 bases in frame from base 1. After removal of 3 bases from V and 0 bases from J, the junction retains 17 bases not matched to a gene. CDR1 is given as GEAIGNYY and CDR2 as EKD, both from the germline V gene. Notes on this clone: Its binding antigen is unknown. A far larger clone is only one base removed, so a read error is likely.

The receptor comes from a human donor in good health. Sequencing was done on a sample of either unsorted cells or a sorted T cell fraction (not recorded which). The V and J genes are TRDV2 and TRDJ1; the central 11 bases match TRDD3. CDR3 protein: CACDPVLGDKGLLYTDKLIF. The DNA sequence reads TGTGCCTGTGACCCGGTACTGGGGGATAAAGGCCTTTTGTACACCGATAAACTCATCTTT.